One and the same sample provided the 27 T cell receptor beta chains below, sequenced in a study of T cell repertoires in cytomegalovirus infection. TCRdb re-called the reads through MiXCR, storing one row per CDR3 protein. Counted here are about 400,000 distinct CDR3 sequences, around 18% occurring once; the ten biggest clones make up roughly 9%. Sequencing was performed on PBMCs. The receptors here all came from a human donor in good health (CMV status not recorded). Some clones in this sample may be carry-over from other donors' samples.

This clonotype showed up many times. The genes are TRBV7-2 and TRBJ1-1, with TRBD1 matching 8 bases. The V gene's germline CDR1 is SGHTA and CDR2 FQGNSA. The CDR3 covers 15 residues. Trimming removed 5 bases from V and 1 base from J; junction bases left unmatched: 6. For the CDR3, the DNA is TGTGCCAGCAGCCCACAAGGGACAGGGAACACTGAAGCTTTCTTT. Translation gives CASSPQGTGNTEAFF.

The chain has TRBV5-1 and TRBJ2-1, with TRBD2 matching 8 bases. From germline, CDR1 is SGHRS and CDR2 YFSETQ. The CDR3 contains 15 residues. V was clipped by 2 bases and J by 5 bases; unmatched bases: 6. CDR3 DNA sequence: TGCGCCAGCAGCTTCGGGGGGGCCGGGGACAATGAGCAGTTCTTC. Its protein is CASSFGGAGDNEQFF.

This clonotype came up many times. The gene calls are TRBV12-3 or TRBV12-4 and TRBJ1-1, with unresolved D. The CDR3 is 13 amino acids. Trimming left V 7 bases short and J 1 base short, with 10 bases between. The CDR3 sequence: CASNEHKNTEAFF. The DNA for the CDR3 is TGTGCCAGCAATGAACACAAGAACACTGAAGCTTTCTTT.

The chain links TRBV3-1 to TRBJ2-7, with D maybe TRBD2 (5 bases). Germline-derived CDR1 and CDR2 are LGHDT and YNNKEL (reference sequence). This CDR3 has 15 residues. Between the trimmed V and J ends, which lost 1 base and 3 bases, there was a span of 13 bases. CDR3 coding DNA: TGTGCCAGCAGCCAAGGAGTAGGCGGGCACTACGAGCAGTACTTC. It encodes CASSQGVGGHYEQYF.

The rearrangement links TRBV20-1 to TRBJ2-2; D remains ambiguous. The V end lost 1 base, the J end lost 2 bases, and 14 bases lay between the germline ends. Germline V CDR1 and CDR2: DFQATT, SNEGSKA (reference sequence). The CDR3 is made up of 16 amino acids. This CDR3 is CSARAIAAVNTGELFF. The CDR3 DNA follows: TGCAGTGCTAGAGCCATCGCGGCGGTCAACACCGGGGAGCTGTTTTTT.

This clonotype was seen more than once but under ten times. A much more abundant neighbour one base away suggests this may be a read error. This chain links TRBV11-2 with TRBJ1-1; D gene ambiguous. CDR1 and CDR2 from the germline V gene are SGHAT and FQNNGV. This CDR3 contains 11 residues. The ends were cut back, 5 bases at V and 3 bases at J, with 4 bases in the middle. CDR3 DNA: TGTGCCAGCAGCCAATACACTGAAGCTTTCTTT. This gives the protein CASSQYTEAFF.

The table lists this clonotype with many counts. DNA for the CDR3: TGTGCCAGCAGTGGGACGGTCGGTCAGCCCCAGCATTTT. Amino acid sequence: CASSGTVGQPQHF. The chain joins TRBV7-2 to TRBJ1-5, with D maybe TRBD1 (5 bases). The CDR3 runs 13 residues. V lost 6 bases, J lost 6 bases, and 12 bases lay in between. CDR1 is SGHTA and CDR2 is FQGNSA in the germline V gene.

Concerning this clonotype itself: Being one base from a much bigger clone, this may be a read error. The chain's CDR3 is CASISRSVSYNEQFF. CDR3 nucleotide sequence: TGTGCCAGCATCTCCCGCAGTGTCTCCTACAATGAGCAGTTCTTC. The chain has TRBV12-3 or TRBV12-4 and TRBJ2-1; unclear D gene. The CDR3 is 15 amino acids. V dropped 7 bases and J dropped 0 bases, with 13 bases sitting between them.

This clonotype was detected a few times. The chain joins TRBV3-1 to TRBJ2-3; maybe TRBD2 (6 bases). Germline V CDR1 and CDR2: LGHDT, YNNKEL (reference sequence). This CDR3 has 14 amino acids. The V end was cut by 7 bases, the J end by 2 bases, with 13 bases between. The CDR3 nucleotides read TGTGCCAGCACCGAACGGGGGACCACAGATACGCAGTATTTT. Translation gives CASTERGTTDTQYF.

V usage is TRBV7-2 and J usage is TRBJ1-5, with D possibly being TRBD1 (6 bases). V was shortened by 5 bases and J by 7 bases, with 15 bases between the two germline ends. Germline values: CDR1 SGHTA, CDR2 FQGNSA. There are 14 residues in the CDR3. CDR3 bases: TGTGCCAGCAGCCCTTCAGGGGTCGGCCAGCCCCAGCATTTT. Translated, it gives CASSPSGVGQPQHF.

The rearrangement joins TRBV12-3 or TRBV12-4 to TRBJ2-1; 10 nucleotides agree with TRBD1. The CDR3 runs 15 residues. With V trimmed by 6 bases and J by 7 bases, 9 bases remained unmatched. The CDR3 nucleotides read TGTGCCAGCAGCCTCGGGACAGGGGTTCCGAATGAGCAGTTCTTC. Translation gives CASSLGTGVPNEQFF.

This clonotype showed up just a few times. The J gene is TRBJ2-7, the V gene TRBV2; no reliable D call. In germline, CDR1 is SNHLY, CDR2 FYNNEI. The CDR3 covers 14 residues. V lost 7 bases to trimming and J lost 3 bases, with 16 bases between them. The CDR3 nucleotides read TGTGCCAGCACCACGGCCGGCAGGAGCTACGAGCAGTACTTC. Its protein is CASTTAGRSYEQYF. The full variable domain, in which reference TRBV2 and TRBJ2-7 provide the parts outside the CDR3, is EPEVTQTPSHQVTQMGQEVILRCVPISNHLYFYWYRQILGQKVEFLVSFYNNEISEKSEIFDDQFSVERPDGSNFTLKIRSTKLEDSAMYFCASTTAGRSYEQYFGPGTRLTVT.

The chain carries TRBV6-4 and TRBJ2-5, with D tentatively TRBD1 (5 bases). CDR1 MRHNA and CDR2 SNTAGT come from the germline V gene. The CDR3 is 14 amino acids. V lost 6 bases to trimming and J lost 4 bases, with 15 bases between them. For the CDR3, the DNA is TGTGCCAGCAGGAGAGGACAAGTCGGAGAGACCCAGTACTTC. This sequence encodes CASRRGQVGETQYF.

Only a few counts were recorded for this clonotype. This CDR3 is CASGLGTSGTDTQYF. DNA for the CDR3: TGTGCTAGTGGTTTGGGGACTAGCGGCACAGATACGCAGTATTTT. The rearrangement joins TRBV12-5 to TRBJ2-3; TRBD2 matches 9 bases. Trimming removed 1 base from V and 1 base from J; junction bases left unmatched: 0. Germline V gene lookup returns CDR1 LGHNT and CDR2 FRNRAP. CDR3 length: 15 residues.

The rearrangement joins TRBV5-1 to TRBJ2-7; D call uncertain. Trimming removed 0 bases at V and 2 bases at J, with 9 bases between. Germline CDR1 SGHRS, CDR2 YFSETQ. The CDR3 covers 14 residues. This CDR3 is CASSLVSLTYEQYF. The CDR3 bases are TGCGCCAGCAGCTTGGTGTCACTCACCTACGAGCAGTACTTC.

This clonotype was detected only a few times. The genes are TRBV19 and TRBJ1-2, with TRBD1 matching over 7 bases. This CDR3 spans 13 amino acids. The germline V gene has CDR1 LNHDA and CDR2 SQIVND (reference sequence). After removal of 7 bases from V and 8 bases from J, the junction contained 10 bases not matched to a gene. CDR3 loop: CASTLRQGAGYTF. Written as DNA, the CDR3 is TGTGCCAGTACCCTCCGACAGGGTGCGGGCTACACCTTC.

This chain connects TRBV5-1 to TRBJ2-7, with TRBD2 matching 7 bases. The ends lost 2 bases at V and 2 bases at J; junction bases unmatched: 7. The CDR3 consists of 15 residues. In germline, CDR1 is SGHRS, CDR2 YFSETQ. The CDR3 sequence: CASSLWAGVTYEQYF. The CDR3 DNA reads as TGCGCCAGCAGCTTATGGGCGGGGGTGACCTACGAGCAGTACTTC.

This clonotype came up many times. CDR3 in DNA: TGTGCCAGCAGCTTGCGTCACCCTTCGAGCGGGAGATTGACAGATACGCAGTATTTT. Its protein is CASSLRHPSSGRLTDTQYF. J is TRBJ2-3 and V is TRBV11-2; 8 positions agree with TRBD2. The CDR3 runs 19 residues. From germline, CDR1 is SGHAT and CDR2 FQNNGV. With 3 bases clipped from V and 3 bases from J, the junction kept 17 bases outside the gene matches. The full variable domain, rest sourced from reference TRBV11-2 and TRBJ2-3, is EAGVAQSPRYKIIEKRQSVAFWCNPISGHATLYWYQQILGQGPKLLIQFQNNGVVDDSQLPKDRFSAERLKGVDSTLKIQPAKLEDSAVYLCASSLRHPSSGRLTDTQYFGPGTRLTVL.

This chain connects TRBV20-1 to TRBJ1-4, with TRBD1 identical over 10 bases. Germline CDR1 is DFQATT and CDR2 is SNEGSKA (reference sequence). The CDR3 runs 14 residues. After removal of 6 bases from V and 7 bases from J, the junction contained 8 bases not matched to a gene. This CDR3 is CSAGTGEGLEKLFF. For the CDR3, the DNA is TGCAGTGCGGGGACAGGGGAGGGTCTTGAAAAACTGTTTTTT.

This clonotype was seen only a few times. The chain uses TRBV7-2 and TRBJ2-1; D may correspond to TRBD1 or TRBD2 (5 bases each). Germline lookup yields CDR1 SGHTA and CDR2 FQGNSA. The CDR3 contains 15 residues. Between the trimmed V and J ends, which lost 1 base and 9 bases, there was a span of 16 bases. The CDR3: CASSLDGGLRGEQFF. As DNA, the CDR3 is TGTGCCAGCAGCTTAGATGGGGGTTTAAGGGGTGAGCAGTTCTTC.

This clonotype was counted a single time. The chain has TRBV5-1 and TRBJ2-1, with 7 bases lining up with TRBD2. The CDR3 has 15 amino acids. Germline loops: CDR1 SGHRS, CDR2 YFSETQ. CDR3: CGRGAGLSSYNEQFF. DNA for the CDR3: TGCGGCCGCGGAGCGGGATTGAGCTCCTACAATGAGCAGTTCTTC.

The table lists this clonotype with many counts. The chain recombines TRBV7-2 with TRBJ1-1, with TRBD1 matching 7 bases. J gave up 0 bases and V 3 bases, and 4 bases lay outside the gene matches. The CDR3 totals 15 residues. CDR1 and CDR2 from the germline V gene are SGHTA and FQGNSA. The CDR3 loop reads CASSLDRTMNTEAFF. The DNA for the CDR3 is TGTGCCAGCAGCTTGGACAGGACCATGAACACTGAAGCTTTCTTT. Based on the CDR3 plus reference TRBV7-2 and TRBJ1-1, the full variable domain is GAGVSQSPSNKVTEKGKDVELRCDPISGHTALYWYRQSLGQGLEFLIYFQGNSAPDKSGLPSDRFSAERTGGSVSTLTIQRTQQEDSAVYLCASSLDRTMNTEAFFGQGTRLTVV.

The V call is TRBV19, the J call TRBJ1-1; a weak D match, TRBD1 (5 bases). V shed 8 bases and J shed 4 bases, with 23 bases lying between them. This CDR3 is 16 amino acids long. Per germline, CDR1 LNHDA and CDR2 SQIVND (reference sequence). CDR3 loop: CASSSGGARLGTEAFF. CDR3 DNA sequence: TGTGCCAGTTCTAGTGGAGGGGCGAGGCTGGGCACTGAAGCTTTCTTT.

This sequence joins TRBV20-1 and TRBJ1-5, with D maybe TRBD1 (5 bases). The germline V and J ends were trimmed by 4 bases and 7 bases, with 11 bases remaining between them. Germline loops: CDR1 DFQATT, CDR2 SNEGSKA (reference sequence). The CDR3 covers 12 residues. The CDR3: CSAIQGHQPQHF. CDR3 bases: TGCAGTGCTATCCAGGGTCACCAGCCCCAGCATTTT.

The rearrangement uses TRBV19 and TRBJ1-1; D remains ambiguous. This CDR3 has 15 amino acids. Germline values: CDR1 LNHDA, CDR2 SQIVND (reference sequence). The ends were cut back, 3 bases at V and 3 bases at J, with 14 bases in the middle. Here the CDR3 reads CASSISVTGDTEAFF. CDR3 DNA: TGTGCCAGTAGTATCTCAGTCACGGGAGACACTGAAGCTTTCTTT.

This clonotype appeared many times. V is TRBV7-9 and J is TRBJ1-3; 10 nucleotides agree with TRBD1. Germline V gene lookup returns CDR1 SEHNR and CDR2 FQNEAQ (reference sequence). V lost 7 bases, J lost 6 bases, and 9 bases stayed unmatched. The CDR3 consists of 15 residues. CDR3 nucleotides: TGTGCCAGCACCCCGGGGGACAGGGGTACAAACACCATATATTTT. It yields the protein CASTPGDRGTNTIYF.

This clonotype was counted between two and nine times. This sequence joins TRBV4-1 and TRBJ2-1, with a weak D call TRBD2 (6 bases). The CDR3 totals 15 residues. CDR1 is MGHRA, CDR2 YSYEKL, per germline. The V gene lost 1 base and the J gene lost 9 bases, with 16 bases spanning the gap. CDR3 protein: CASSQARTRRGEQFF. In DNA form, the CDR3 reads TGCGCCAGCAGCCAAGCACGGACTCGGAGGGGTGAGCAGTTCTTC.